One sample yielded the 18 T cell receptor beta chains listed below, sequenced in a study of blood T cell repertoires in COVID-19. Profiling relied on immunoSEQ multiplex PCR, and the TCRdb table lists in-frame clones only, not all of them. The repertoire consists of fewer than 90,000 clones, with 86% occurring once and the leading ten covering less than 5%. Sequenced material: peripheral blood. All receptors come from a man over 45 with active or convalescent COVID-19.

V usage is TRBV29-1 and J usage is TRBJ2-7, with 7 bases that match TRBD1. V lost 2 bases, J lost 3 bases, and 13 bases stayed unmatched. This CDR3 has 16 amino acids. Per the germline V gene, CDR1 is SQVTM and CDR2 is ANQGSEA. CDR3 nucleotide sequence: TGCAGCGTTGAAACCGCCGGGACAGAGTTCTACTACGAGCAGTACGTC. Its protein product is CSVETAGTEFYYEQYV.

The rearrangement links TRBV28 to TRBJ2-1; tentative D call: TRBD2 (6 bases). This CDR3 has 16 residues. Per the germline V gene, CDR1 is MDHEN and CDR2 is SYDVKM. Trimming took 6 bases from V and 0 from J, leaving 15 bases between them. CDR3 in DNA: TGTGCCAGCAGGGAGGGTGCGAGCATCTCCTACAATGAGCAGTTCTTC. It translates to CASREGASISYNEQFF.

The genes are TRBV21-1 and TRBJ1-5; the listed D gene, TRBD1, was not tested against the DNA. TRBV21-1 is given as a pseudogene. This CDR3 has 18 residues. The CDR3, as DNA: TGTGCCAGCAGTTCCGGGACAGGGGGCCTCTTACCGAATCAGCCCCAGCATTTT. Protein sequence: CASSSGTGGLLPNQPQHF.

This sequence joins TRBV28 and TRBJ2-7; 10 bases are a match to TRBD2. CDR3 length equals 16 residues. Germline CDR1 MDHEN, CDR2 SYDVKM. The ends lost 1 base at V and 7 bases at J; junction bases unmatched: 10. The CDR3 DNA sequence: TGTGCCAGCAGTTTATATGTAGCGGGGGGCTTCGGGGAGCAGTACTTC. Translated, it gives CASSLYVAGGFGEQYF.

V and J are TRBV28 and TRBJ2-7; 9 positions match TRBD1. The CDR3 is 15 residues long. CDR1 and CDR2 (germline): MDHEN, SYDVKM. V was clipped by 2 bases and J by 0 bases; unmatched bases: 2. The CDR3 bases are TGTGCCAGCAGTTTAGAGGGACAGGGCTCCTACGAGCAGTACTTC. Protein: CASSLEGQGSYEQYF.

The chain links TRBV27 to TRBJ1-5, with 9 bases lining up with TRBD1. The CDR3 runs 14 residues. Germline CDR1 MNHEY, CDR2 SMNVEV (reference sequence). With V trimmed by 3 bases and J by 4 bases, 1 base remained unmatched. The CDR3 is CASSFDRGNQPQHF. The CDR3 bases are TGTGCCAGCAGTTTCGACAGGGGGAATCAGCCCCAGCATTTT.

This rearrangement joins TRBV21-1 to TRBJ2-7; the table calls TRBD1, which could not be checked here. TRBV21-1 constitutes a pseudogene. The CDR3 totals 19 residues. Here the CDR3 reads CASSKFGERAGGAPYEQYF. The CDR3 coding sequence is TGTGCCAGCAGCAAATTTGGGGAGAGGGCAGGGGGAGCTCCCTACGAGCAGTACTTC.

The J gene is TRBJ1-2, the V gene TRBV5-4, with D perhaps matching TRBD1 (6 bases). This CDR3 has 14 residues. V dropped 4 bases and J dropped 0 bases, with 10 bases sitting between them. Germline CDR1 SGHNT, CDR2 YYREEE (reference sequence). The CDR3 loop is CASSPGTSNYGYTF. As DNA, the CDR3 is TGTGCCAGCAGCCCCGGGACATCTAACTATGGCTACACCTTC.

V usage is TRBV10-3 and J usage is TRBJ1-2; weak D call: TRBD1 (5 bases). The CDR3 is 13 amino acids. Trimming cost V 7 bases and J 6 bases, with 15 bases left between them. Germline CDR1 reads ENHRY; CDR2 reads SYGVKD. CDR3 in DNA: TGTGCCATCAAAACGGGTGGGGGGAATGGCTACACCTTC. Protein: CAIKTGGGNGYTF.

This clone was recorded only once. V gene TRBV10-3 combines with J gene TRBJ1-1, with 7 positions matching TRBD1. V gave up 6 bases and J gave up 4 bases; unmatched junction bases: 5. The CDR3 sequence is 13 residues long. The germline V gene encodes CDR1 ENHRY and CDR2 SYGVKD. CDR3 in DNA: TGTGCCATCAGAACAGGGGTCGGCACTGAAGCTTTCTTT. It codes for CAIRTGVGTEAFF.

The gene calls are TRBV10-3 and TRBJ1-2; 10 bases are shared with TRBD1. The junction had 3 bases not matched to a gene; V was cut back by 4 bases and J by 10 bases. Germline V lookup: CDR1 ENHRY, CDR2 SYGVKD. CDR3 size: 12 residues. The CDR3 is CAISGGTGDYTF. The CDR3 DNA reads as TGTGCCATCAGTGGCGGGACAGGGGACTACACCTTC.

The V gene is TRBV29-1, the J gene TRBJ2-1, with D possibly TRBD1 on 5 matching bases. This CDR3 has 14 residues. Germline V gene data show CDR1 as SQVTM and CDR2 as ANQGSEA. V gave up 4 bases and J gave up 1 base, with 11 bases separating them. CDR3 region: CSVGATGSYNEQFF. CDR3 sequence (DNA): TGCAGCGTTGGCGCCACAGGATCCTACAATGAGCAGTTCTTC.

The chain has TRBV7-2 and TRBJ1-2; 10 nucleotides agree with TRBD1. The CDR3 loop spans 15 amino acids. V was pared by 2 bases and J by 4 bases, with 4 bases of the junction left unmatched. Germline CDR1 is SGHTA and CDR2 is FQGNSA. The CDR3 reads CASSLRQGALYGYTF. DNA for the CDR3: TGTGCCAGCAGCTTACGACAGGGGGCTCTCTATGGCTACACCTTC.

This clone was detected only once. This rearrangement joins TRBV7-2 to TRBJ1-5; D may be TRBD1 (5 bases). This CDR3 spans 14 amino acids. V was cut by 5 bases and J by 5 bases, with 13 bases left in between. CDR1 is SGHTA, CDR2 FQGNSA, per germline. The CDR3 loop reads CASSPQALDQPQHF. CDR3 sequence (DNA): TGTGCCAGCAGCCCACAGGCATTGGATCAGCCCCAGCATTTT.

The chain uses TRBV10-3 and TRBJ2-3, with 7 positions matching TRBD1. The CDR3 has 15 amino acids. Germline loops: CDR1 ENHRY, CDR2 SYGVKD. J gave up 2 bases and V 6 bases, and 8 bases lay outside the gene matches. The CDR3, as DNA: TGTGCCATCAGGAACCGGGACAGTCTCACAGATACGCAGTATTTT. Its protein is CAIRNRDSLTDTQYF.

V and J are TRBV7-2 and TRBJ1-2, with 11 bases lining up with TRBD1. Losses at the gene ends were 4 bases for V and 4 bases for J; bases not matched to a gene: 5. CDR1 is SGHTA, CDR2 FQGNSA, per germline. The CDR3 is 15 residues long. For the CDR3, the DNA is TGTGCCAGCAGCTCCTCCGGGACAGGGGGCTATGGCTACACCTTC. The encoded protein is CASSSSGTGGYGYTF.

The J gene is TRBJ2-1, the V gene TRBV11-2, with D unclear. This CDR3 has 15 residues. Trimming shortened V by 4 bases and J by 0 bases, and 10 bases separated the two germline ends. CDR1 and CDR2 (germline): SGHAT, FQNNGV. CDR3 residues: CASSSRVSSYNEQFF. The CDR3 region has the DNA TGTGCCAGCAGCTCCCGAGTTAGCTCCTACAATGAGCAGTTCTTC. Filled out from reference TRBV11-2 and TRBJ2-1, the complete variable domain reads EAGVAQSPRYKIIEKRQSVAFWCNPISGHATLYWYQQILGQGPKLLIQFQNNGVVDDSQLPKDRFSAERLKGVDSTLKIQPAKLEDSAVYLCASSSRVSSYNEQFFGPGTRLTVL.

V usage is TRBV5-4 and J usage is TRBJ1-3; 10 bases agree with TRBD1. The germline gives CDR1 SGHNT, CDR2 YYREEE (reference sequence). Trimming cost V 4 bases and J 2 bases; bases outside gene matches: 3. This CDR3 is built from 15 residues. CDR3 DNA sequence: TGTGCCAGCAGCAAAGGGACAGGGGCTGGAAACACCATATATTTT. Its protein product is CASSKGTGAGNTIYF.